This TCR beta chain appears in the sequencing data of a study of blood T cell repertoires in COVID-19. Study-level background: The samples span acute and convalescent COVID-19 from the United States, Italy and Spain. Sample material is recorded as cDNA or gDNA derived from T cells, B-cell-depleted T cells, or PBMCs.

Germline V lookup: CDR1 LNHDA, CDR2 SQIVND (reference sequence). The CDR3 loop spans 15 amino acids. The junction had 10 bases not matched to a gene; V was cut back by 7 bases and J by 2 bases. Authors' analysis steps: Amplification from reference gene primers served as the basis for estimated nucleated cell counts. Sequencing was performed with immunoSEQ multiplex PCR; in TCRdb, only in-frame clones are kept and a portion is missing. That table furnishes V, J and clone size, whereas the DNA furnished D and trimming. The sample has 100,000 to 120,000 clones, 75% to 80% seen once. The origin of this receptor is a woman at least 80 years old with active or convalescent COVID-19. The rearrangement joins TRBV19 to TRBJ1-1; the match to TRBD1 covers 7 bases. Sequenced material: peripheral blood. The CDR3 DNA reads as TGTGCCAGTAAGACGCTACAGGGGCCAAACACTGAAGCTTTCTTT. It is translated as CASKTLQGPNTEAFF.